This entry is about one T cell receptor beta chain. The target antigen is unknown. This sample stems from a study of shared clonotypes between healthy human individuals. The CDR3 contains 11 residues. Trimming took off 2 bases at V and 8 bases at J, with 6 bases between the two ends. The germline V gene has CDR1 KGHSH and CDR2 LQKENI. Sorted subsets were amplified in replicate PCRs using 200 ng DNA, tens of thousands of T cell genomes. This table comes from immunoSEQ multiplex PCR, and its TCRdb copy is limited to in-frame clones, with some not included. Here the sample spans approximately 1.5 million clones, 98% being singletons. The study's findings and limits: Despite large depth, rarefaction showed incomplete sorted-subset sequencing.

Sequenced sample: naive CD4+ T cells sorted from blood. Subset of the sample: CD45RA+ positively selected. This TCR came from a man aged 30 to 45 in good health. The chain recombines TRBV18 with TRBJ1-1, with D uncertain. The CDR3 spells CASSPLGEAFF. In nucleotides, the CDR3 is TGTGCCAGCTCACCATTAGGGGAAGCTTTCTTT. Full variable domain (rest looked up from reference TRBV18 and TRBJ1-1): NAGVMQNPRHLVRRRGQEARLRCSPMKGHSHVYWYRQLPEEGLKFMVYLQKENIIDESGMPKERFSAEFPKEGPSILRIQQVVRGDSAAYFCASSPLGEAFFGQGTRLTVV.